One sample yielded the 8 T cell receptor beta chains listed below, sequenced in a study of blood T cell repertoires in COVID-19. Only in-frame clones appear in the TCRdb table, and some are missing; sequencing was by immunoSEQ multiplex PCR. This table holds around 250,000 clones, about 83% found once. The material sequenced was peripheral blood. These receptors were taken from a woman aged 40 to 50 who had recovered from COVID-19.

The CDR3 loop reads CASSFRRHGYTF. Here the CDR3 DNA reads TGTGCCAGCAGTTTTCGGAGGCATGGCTACACCTTC. The rearrangement links TRBV28 to TRBJ1-2; D gene unclear. This CDR3 has 12 residues. The ends were cut back, 3 bases at V and 6 bases at J, with 8 bases in the middle. Per the germline V gene, CDR1 is MDHEN and CDR2 is SYDVKM.

This chain uses TRBV7-9 with TRBJ1-1, with D hard to call. The germline V gene encodes CDR1 SEHNR and CDR2 FQNEAQ (reference sequence). Trimming took off 5 bases at V and 4 bases at J, with 14 bases between the two ends. The CDR3 is 14 amino acids. This chain's CDR3 is CASSTTTTSTEAFF. CDR3 nucleotides: TGTGCCAGCAGCACCACCACTACGAGCACTGAAGCTTTCTTT.

This chain links TRBV14 with TRBJ1-1; 7 bases match TRBD1. J gave up 8 bases and V 6 bases, and 9 bases lay outside the gene matches. CDR3 length: 13 residues. CDR1 is SGHDN, CDR2 FVKESK, per germline. The CDR3 loop reads CASRLNRGGEAFF. The CDR3 bases are TGTGCCAGCAGGCTTAACCGAGGGGGCGAAGCTTTCTTT.

The gene calls are TRBV2 and TRBJ2-1, with TRBD1 matching over 9 bases. J gave up 7 bases and V 8 bases, and 15 bases lay outside the gene matches. The germline CDR1 and CDR2 sequences are SNHLY and FYNNEI. The CDR3 loop spans 16 amino acids. The CDR3 region is CASATGGQGFWNEQFF. In DNA form, the CDR3 reads TGTGCCAGCGCTACCGGGGGACAGGGTTTTTGGAATGAGCAGTTCTTC.

V is TRBV7-2 and J is TRBJ1-1; D is unclear. Trimming left V 8 bases short and J 0 bases short, with 13 bases between. The germline V gene encodes CDR1 SGHTA and CDR2 FQGNSA. CDR3 length equals 14 residues. CDR3 nucleotide sequence: TGTGCCAGCGGCCGTTGGGCGTTGAACACTGAAGCTTTCTTT. This sequence encodes CASGRWALNTEAFF.

This clone was observed a few times. The chain combines TRBV4-1 with TRBJ1-2; 8 nucleotides align to TRBD1. The CDR3 is made up of 16 amino acids. The V gene end was trimmed by 4 bases and the J gene end by 3 bases; junction bases not matched to a gene: 10. From germline, CDR1 is MGHRA and CDR2 YSYEKL. The CDR3 loop reads CASSLTHTGGYYGYTF. The CDR3, as DNA: TGCGCCAGCAGCCTTACCCATACAGGGGGATACTATGGCTACACCTTC.

The chain uses TRBV28 and TRBJ2-1; 7 bases line up with TRBD1. The V gene's germline CDR1 is MDHEN and CDR2 SYDVKM. After removal of 9 bases from V and 5 bases from J, the junction contained 1 base not matched to a gene. This CDR3 comprises 11 residues. CDR3 nucleotides: TGTGCCAGTGGGACAGACAATGAGCAGTTCTTC. This sequence encodes CASGTDNEQFF.

This clone is a singleton in its sample. The chain recombines TRBV7-9 with TRBJ1-3; D uncertain. Germline V gives CDR1 SEHNR, CDR2 FQNEAQ (reference sequence). V lost 5 bases, J lost 7 bases, and 18 bases lay in between. CDR3 size: 15 residues. This CDR3 is CASSPPFRVGNTIYF. CDR3 DNA sequence: TGTGCCAGCAGCCCACCTTTCCGGGTCGGGAACACCATATATTTT.